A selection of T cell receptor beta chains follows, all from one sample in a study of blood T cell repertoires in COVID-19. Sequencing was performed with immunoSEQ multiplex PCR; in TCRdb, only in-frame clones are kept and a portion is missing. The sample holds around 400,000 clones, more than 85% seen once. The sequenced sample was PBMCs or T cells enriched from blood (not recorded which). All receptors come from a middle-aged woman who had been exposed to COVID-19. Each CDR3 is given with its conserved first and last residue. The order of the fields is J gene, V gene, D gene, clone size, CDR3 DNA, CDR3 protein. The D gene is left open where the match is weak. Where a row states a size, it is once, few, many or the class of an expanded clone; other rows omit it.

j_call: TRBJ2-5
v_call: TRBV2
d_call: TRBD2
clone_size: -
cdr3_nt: TGTGCCAGCCGGGAGGGGTCAGAGACCCAGTACTTC
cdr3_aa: CASREGSETQYF

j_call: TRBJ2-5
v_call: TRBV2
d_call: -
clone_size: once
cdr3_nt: TGTGCCAGCAGTGTACAGGGCGGAGAGACCCAGTACTTC
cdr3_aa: CASSVQGGETQYF

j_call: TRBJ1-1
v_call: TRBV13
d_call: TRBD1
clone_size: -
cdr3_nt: TGTGCCAGCAGCTTAGGCCTAAGCAGGACAGGCTTAGCTGAAGCTTTCTTT
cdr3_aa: CASSLGLSRTGLAEAFF

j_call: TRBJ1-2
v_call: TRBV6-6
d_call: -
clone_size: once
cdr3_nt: TGTGCCAGCAACCGGGAAAACTATGGCTACACCTTC
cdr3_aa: CASNRENYGYTF

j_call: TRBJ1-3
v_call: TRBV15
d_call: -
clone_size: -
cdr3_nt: TGTGCCACCAGCAGAGGCGAATTCTCTGGAAACACCATATATTTT
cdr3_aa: CATSRGEFSGNTIYF

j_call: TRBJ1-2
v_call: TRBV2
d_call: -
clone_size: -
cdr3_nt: TGTGCCAGCAGTTCAGGGCCTAACTATGGCTACACCTTC
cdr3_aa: CASSSGPNYGYTF

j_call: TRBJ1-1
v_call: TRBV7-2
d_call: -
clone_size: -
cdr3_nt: TGTGCCAGCAGCCAAAGGATGAAGGTGACACAGAACACTGAAGCTTTCTTT
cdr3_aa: CASSQRMKVTQNTEAFF

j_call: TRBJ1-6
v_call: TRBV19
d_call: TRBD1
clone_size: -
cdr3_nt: TGTGCCAGTAGTATAAAGGGGGACAGTAATTCACCCCTCCACTTT
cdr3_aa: CASSIKGDSNSPLHF

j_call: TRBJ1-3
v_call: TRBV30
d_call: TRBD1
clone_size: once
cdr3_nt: TGTGCCTGGAGCGTATCCCGGACAGGCTCTGGAAACACCATATATTTT
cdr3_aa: CAWSVSRTGSGNTIYF

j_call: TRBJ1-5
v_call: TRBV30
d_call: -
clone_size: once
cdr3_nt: TGTGCCTGGAGTGTACCGACCGACTCTCTTAGCAATCAGCCCCAGCATTTT
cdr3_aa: CAWSVPTDSLSNQPQHF

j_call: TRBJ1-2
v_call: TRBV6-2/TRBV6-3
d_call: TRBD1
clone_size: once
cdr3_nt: TGTGCCAGCAGTTGGACAGGGGTTGGTGGCTACACCTTC
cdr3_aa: CASSWTGVGGYTF

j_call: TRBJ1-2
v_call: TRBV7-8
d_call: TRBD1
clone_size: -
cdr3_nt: TGTGCCAGCAGCTTGGGCGACAGGGCAAACTATGGCTACACCTTC
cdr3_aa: CASSLGDRANYGYTF

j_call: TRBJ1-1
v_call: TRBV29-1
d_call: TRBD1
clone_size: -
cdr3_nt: TGCAGCGTTGAACAGGGGGGCACTGAAGCTTTCTTT
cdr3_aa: CSVEQGGTEAFF

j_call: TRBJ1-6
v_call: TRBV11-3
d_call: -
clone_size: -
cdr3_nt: TGTGCCAGCAGCTTAGATTATCGGGCAGGGCGATCCGCTTATAATTCACCCCTCCACTTT
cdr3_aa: CASSLDYRAGRSAYNSPLHF

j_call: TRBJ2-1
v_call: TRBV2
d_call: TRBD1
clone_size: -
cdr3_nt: TGTGCCAGCAGTATAACAGGGGGCTCCTACAATGAGCAGTTCTTC
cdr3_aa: CASSITGGSYNEQFF

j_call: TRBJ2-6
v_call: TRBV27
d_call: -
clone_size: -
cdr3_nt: TGTGCCAGCAGTTTCTATAGCTGGACGGAGGAAGAGTCTGGGGCCAACGTCCTGACTTTC
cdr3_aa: CASSFYSWTEEESGANVLTF

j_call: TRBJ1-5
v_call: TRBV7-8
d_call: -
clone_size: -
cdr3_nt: TGTGCCAGCAGCGCGACCAGTAAGGGGATGCAGCCCCAGCATTTT
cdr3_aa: CASSATSKGMQPQHF

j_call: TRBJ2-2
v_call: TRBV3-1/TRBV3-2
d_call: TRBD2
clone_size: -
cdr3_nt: TGTGCCAGCAGCCAAATACGCGGGAGGATGGGGGAGCTGTTTTTT
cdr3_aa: CASSQIRGRMGELFF

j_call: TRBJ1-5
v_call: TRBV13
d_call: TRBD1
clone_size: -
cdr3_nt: TGTGCCAGCAGTGAGGGGGCGCGCAATCAGCCCCAGCATTTT
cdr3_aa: CASSEGARNQPQHF

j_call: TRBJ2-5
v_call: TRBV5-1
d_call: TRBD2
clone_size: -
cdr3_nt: TGCGCCAGCAGCTTGCGGGTAGCGGGACAAGAGACCCAGTACTTC
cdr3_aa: CASSLRVAGQETQYF

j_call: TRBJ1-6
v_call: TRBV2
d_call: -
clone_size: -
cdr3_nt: TGTGCCAGCAGTGACGCAGGGGCTTCACCCCTCCACTTT
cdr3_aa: CASSDAGASPLHF

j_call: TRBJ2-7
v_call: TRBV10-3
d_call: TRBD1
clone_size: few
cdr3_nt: TGTGCCATCAGGGAAGACAGGGCGAGTTTCTACGAGCAGTACTTC
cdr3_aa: CAIREDRASFYEQYF

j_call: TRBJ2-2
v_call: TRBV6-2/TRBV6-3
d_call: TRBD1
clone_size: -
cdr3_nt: TGTGCCAGCAGCCCTAGCAAGACAGGGACGAACACCGGGGAGCTGTTTTTT
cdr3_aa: CASSPSKTGTNTGELFF

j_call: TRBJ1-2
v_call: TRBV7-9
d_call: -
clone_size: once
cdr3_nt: TGTGCCAGCAGCTCATCTTACAGGGACGCCTCTGGGACCTTC
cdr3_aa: CASSSSYRDASGTF

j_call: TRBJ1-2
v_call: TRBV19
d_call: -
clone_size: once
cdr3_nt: TGTGCCAGTACCCAGGGTACTGGCTACACCTTC
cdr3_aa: CASTQGTGYTF

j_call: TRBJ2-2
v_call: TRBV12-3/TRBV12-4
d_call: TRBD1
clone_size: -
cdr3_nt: TGTGCCAGCAATACAGGGGCCGGGGAGCTGTTTTTT
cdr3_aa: CASNTGAGELFF

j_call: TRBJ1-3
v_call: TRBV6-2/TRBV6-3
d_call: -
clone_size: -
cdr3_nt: TGTGCCAGCAGTCCACAGCACTCTGGAAACACCATATATTTT
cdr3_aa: CASSPQHSGNTIYF

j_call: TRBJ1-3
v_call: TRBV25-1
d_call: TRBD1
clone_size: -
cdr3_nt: TGTGCCAGCAGTGATTTACAGGGGGCATTCTCTGGAAACACCATATATTTT
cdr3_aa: CASSDLQGAFSGNTIYF

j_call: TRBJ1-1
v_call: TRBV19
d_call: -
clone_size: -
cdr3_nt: TGTGCCAGTACCAACTTCGGGGTGGACGTGGCTTTCTTT
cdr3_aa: CASTNFGVDVAFF

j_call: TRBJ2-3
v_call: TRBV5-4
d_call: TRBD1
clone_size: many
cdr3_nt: TGTGCCAGCAGCTTGAGGACAGGGGGCACAGATACGCAGTATTTT
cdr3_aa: CASSLRTGGTDTQYF

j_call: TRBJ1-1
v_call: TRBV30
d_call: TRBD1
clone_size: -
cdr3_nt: TGTGCCTGGAGTGCGAGCGACAGGGTGAACACTGAAGCTTTCTTT
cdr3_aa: CAWSASDRVNTEAFF

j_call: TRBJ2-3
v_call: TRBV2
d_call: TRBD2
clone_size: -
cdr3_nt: TGTGCCAGCAGTGGACTAGCGGGTACAGATACGCAGTATTTT
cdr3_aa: CASSGLAGTDTQYF

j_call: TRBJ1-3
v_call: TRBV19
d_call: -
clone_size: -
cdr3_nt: TGTGCCAGTAAGGTGAGCGATACTGGAAACACCATATATTTT
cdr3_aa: CASKVSDTGNTIYF

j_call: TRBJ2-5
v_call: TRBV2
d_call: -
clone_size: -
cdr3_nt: TGTGCCAGCAGTGCCACAGAGTACCAAGAGACCCAGTACTTC
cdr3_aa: CASSATEYQETQYF

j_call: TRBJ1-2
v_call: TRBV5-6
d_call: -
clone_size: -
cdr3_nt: TGTGCCAGCAGCCTCGGGAACATCTATGGCTACACCTTC
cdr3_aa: CASSLGNIYGYTF

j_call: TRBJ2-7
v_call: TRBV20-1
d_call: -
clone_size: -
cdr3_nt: TGCAGTGCTAGTCGGAGTAGCGAAGCCTACGAGCAGTACTTC
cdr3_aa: CSASRSSEAYEQYF

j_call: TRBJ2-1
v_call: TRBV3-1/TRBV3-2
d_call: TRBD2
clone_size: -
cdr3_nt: TGTGCCAGCAGCCAAGATTCACTAGCGGGGCCCAATGAGCAGTTCTTC
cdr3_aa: CASSQDSLAGPNEQFF

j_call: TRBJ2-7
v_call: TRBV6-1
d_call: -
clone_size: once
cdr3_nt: TGTGCCAGCAGTGAAGAACAGGCCACCTACGAGCAGTACTTC
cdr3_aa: CASSEEQATYEQYF

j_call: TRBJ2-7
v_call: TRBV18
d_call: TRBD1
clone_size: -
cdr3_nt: TGTGCCAGCTCACCCTCAGGACAGGGCTTTGCCTACGAGCAGTACTTC
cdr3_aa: CASSPSGQGFAYEQYF

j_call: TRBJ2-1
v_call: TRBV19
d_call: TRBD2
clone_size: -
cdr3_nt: TGTGCCAGTACCTTTAGCGGGGGGAGCTCCTACAATGAGCAGTTCTTC
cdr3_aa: CASTFSGGSSYNEQFF

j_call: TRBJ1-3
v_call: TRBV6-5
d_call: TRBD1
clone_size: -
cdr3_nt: TGTGCCTGCGGGACAGGGGGCTGGAGGAGAAACACCATATATTTT
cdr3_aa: CACGTGGWRRNTIYF

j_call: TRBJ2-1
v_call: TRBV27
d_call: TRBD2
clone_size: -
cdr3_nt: TGTGCCAGCAGGCCCGGGACTAGCGGGAGTGTCTCCTACAATGAGCAGTTCTTC
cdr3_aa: CASRPGTSGSVSYNEQFF

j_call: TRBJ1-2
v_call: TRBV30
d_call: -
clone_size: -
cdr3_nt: TGTGCCTGGAGTGTACAGGGTCAGTGGGCTCTCCCCGGGAACTATGGCTACACCTTC
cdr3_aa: CAWSVQGQWALPGNYGYTF